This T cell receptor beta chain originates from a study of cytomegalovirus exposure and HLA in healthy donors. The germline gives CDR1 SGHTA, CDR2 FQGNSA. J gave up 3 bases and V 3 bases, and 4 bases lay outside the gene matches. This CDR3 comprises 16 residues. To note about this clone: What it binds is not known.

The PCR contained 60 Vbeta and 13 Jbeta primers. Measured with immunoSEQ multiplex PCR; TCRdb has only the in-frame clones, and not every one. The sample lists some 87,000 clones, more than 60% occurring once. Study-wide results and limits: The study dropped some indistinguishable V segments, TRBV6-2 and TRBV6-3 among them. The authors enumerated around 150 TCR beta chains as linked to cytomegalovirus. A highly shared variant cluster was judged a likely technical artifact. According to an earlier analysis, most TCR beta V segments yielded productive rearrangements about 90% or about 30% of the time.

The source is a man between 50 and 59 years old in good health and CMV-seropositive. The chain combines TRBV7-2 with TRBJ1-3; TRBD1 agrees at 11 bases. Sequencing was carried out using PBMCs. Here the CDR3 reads CASSLDRGRSGNTIYF. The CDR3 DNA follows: TGTGCCAGCAGCTTGGACAGGGGGCGAAGTGGAAACACCATATATTTT.